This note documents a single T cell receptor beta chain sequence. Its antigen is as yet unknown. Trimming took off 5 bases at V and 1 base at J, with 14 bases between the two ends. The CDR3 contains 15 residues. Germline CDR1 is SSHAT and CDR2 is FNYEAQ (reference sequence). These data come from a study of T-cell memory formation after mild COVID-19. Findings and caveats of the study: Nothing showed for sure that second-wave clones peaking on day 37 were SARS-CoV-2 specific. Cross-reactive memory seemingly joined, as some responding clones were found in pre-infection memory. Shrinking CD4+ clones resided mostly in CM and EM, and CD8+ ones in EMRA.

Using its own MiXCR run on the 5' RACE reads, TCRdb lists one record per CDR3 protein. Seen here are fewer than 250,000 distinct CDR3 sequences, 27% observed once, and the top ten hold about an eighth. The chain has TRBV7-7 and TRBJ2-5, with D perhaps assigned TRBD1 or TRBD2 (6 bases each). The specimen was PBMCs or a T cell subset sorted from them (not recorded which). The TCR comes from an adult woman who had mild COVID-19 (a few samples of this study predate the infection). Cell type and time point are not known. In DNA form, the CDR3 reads TGTGCCAGCAGCCCGGGGGCGGGGAGCCAAGAGACCCAGTACTTC. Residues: CASSPGAGSQETQYF.